The 3 T cell receptor beta chains below were found in one sample sequenced in a study of T cells after posttransplantation cyclophosphamide. TCRdb's table, derived via immunoSEQ multiplex PCR, lists solely in-frame clones and lacks some. The sample lists 10,000 to 13,000 clones, approximately 89% occurring once. Treatment was busulfan-fludarabine conditioning, a marrow graft, and cyclophosphamide on days +3 and +4. Sequencing used CD4+ T cells sorted from PBMCs, obtained after allogeneic stem cell transplant with posttransplant cyclophosphamide. Receptors originate from a young adult male patient who received an allogeneic stem cell transplant from a related donor, was CMV-positive, and had acute GVHD only. The T cells may partly be graft donor cells.

The CDR3 DNA follows: TGTGCCAGCAGCCCTAGTCATAATTCACCCCTCCACTTT. Encoded protein: CASSPSHNSPLHF. The V gene is TRBV14, the J gene TRBJ1-6, with D hard to call. This CDR3 contains 13 residues. Germline-derived CDR1 and CDR2 are SGHDN and FVKESK. V lost 4 bases to trimming and J lost 5 bases, with 6 bases between them.

The chain couples TRBV7-2 to TRBJ2-5; D is undetermined. The DNA end lines up better with TRBJ2-7; the J call may be wrong. Per the germline V gene, CDR1 is SGHTA and CDR2 is FQGNSA. This CDR3 region has 14 residues. DNA of the CDR3: TGTGCCAGCAGCTCCGGAGTTTTCCCCTACGAGCAGTACTTC. Its protein product is CASSSGVFPYEQYF.

This chain links TRBV5-4 with TRBJ1-4; no firm D call. This CDR3 contains 15 residues. With 0 bases removed from V and 8 bases from J, the gap between germline ends came to 14 bases. Germline lookup yields CDR1 SGHNT and CDR2 YYREEE (reference sequence). The CDR3 reads CASSLEAGEGEKLFF. In DNA, the CDR3 is TGTGCCAGCAGCTTGGAAGCTGGGGAGGGAGAAAAACTGTTTTTT.